One sample yielded the 28 T cell receptor beta chains listed below, sequenced in a study of quantifying T cell responses using KT2 cells. Study details: Reverse transcription used primers in the TCR alpha and beta constant regions.

Each cDNA got a UMI-containing oligo ligated at its 3' end. First-round PCR used 4 to 5 cycles and beta primers RC1.1 and RC1.2 covering TRBC1 and TRBC2. MiXCR was run by TCRdb on the UMI-ligation and nested PCR reads, yielding one entry per CDR3 protein. The sample consists of 40,000 to 55,000 distinct CDR3 sequences, about 9.9% of them appearing once. Sample: PBMCs spiked with cells of the T cell clone KT2. The receptor set was obtained from a human donor.

Only a few counts were recorded for this clonotype. The V call is TRBV14, the J call TRBJ2-1; D unresolved. The CDR3 contains 14 residues. V lost 5 bases and J lost 3, with 11 bases in between. The germline V gene has CDR1 SGHDN and CDR2 FVKESK. The CDR3 coding sequence is TGTGCCAGCAGCTCTCTGGGTCGCTACAATGAGCAGTTCTTC. Protein sequence: CASSSLGRYNEQFF.

Many counts were recorded for this clonotype. V is TRBV6-4 and J is TRBJ2-1; 12 bases are shared with TRBD1. CDR1 is MRHNA and CDR2 is SNTAGT in the germline V gene. Germline trimming cut 2 bases from V and 8 bases from J; bases unmatched to any gene: 4. This CDR3 has 15 amino acids. Here the CDR3 reads CASSDGTGGVDEQFF. The CDR3 DNA reads as TGTGCCAGCAGTGACGGGACAGGGGGCGTCGATGAGCAGTTCTTC.

By share, this clonotype ranks as medium-sized. V is TRBV9 and J is TRBJ2-7; unclear D gene. Between the trimmed V and J ends, which lost 4 bases and 3 bases, there was a span of 14 bases. CDR1 is SGDLS, CDR2 YYNGEE, per germline. CDR3 size: 14 residues. The DNA of the CDR3 is TGTGCCAGCAGCTCCCGGACGGCCGGCTACGAGCAGTACTTC. Protein: CASSSRTAGYEQYF.

The chain combines TRBV3-1 with TRBJ2-4; D is undetermined. V gave up 3 bases and J gave up 0 bases, with 21 bases separating them. Germline V gene data show CDR1 as LGHDT and CDR2 as YNNKEL (reference sequence). This CDR3 contains 19 residues. The chain's CDR3 is CASSHWGLGFNLAKNIQYF. The CDR3 DNA sequence: TGTGCCAGCAGCCACTGGGGATTGGGCTTCAACCTAGCCAAAAACATTCAGTACTTC.

This clonotype came up a few times. Here the CDR3 DNA reads TGCGCCAGCAGCCAGGGAACTGGACAGGGGGCACGGGAGCAGTACTTC. Translated, it gives CASSQGTGQGAREQYF. This chain joins TRBV4-1 and TRBJ2-7, with 11 bases matching TRBD1. CDR1 and CDR2 from the germline V gene are MGHRA and YSYEKL. The CDR3 spans 16 residues. V trimming: 3 bases; J trimming: 7 bases; junction bases outside the gene matches: 11.

This clonotype occurred many times. The chain uses TRBV6-1 and TRBJ1-4; D not resolved. Trimming took off 8 bases at V and 7 bases at J, with 14 bases between the two ends. The CDR3 runs to 13 residues. Germline V gene sequence: CDR1 MNHNS, CDR2 SASEGT. The DNA of the CDR3 is TGTGCCAGCCGAGACCCCTCGGGTGAAAAACTGTTTTTT. Amino acid sequence: CASRDPSGEKLFF.

This clonotype came up a few times. CDR3 protein: CASSLDHTYGYTF. CDR3 in DNA: TGTGCCAGCAGCTTAGACCATACCTATGGCTACACCTTC. The J gene is TRBJ1-2, the V gene TRBV7-8; D unclear. Deletions cut 1 base from V and 4 bases from J, with 7 bases between. Germline CDR1 reads SGHVS; CDR2 reads FQNEAQ. This CDR3 spans 13 amino acids.

This clonotype has more than one count but fewer than ten. V usage is TRBV14 and J usage is TRBJ1-2; D not resolved. Trimming took off 0 bases at V and 4 bases at J, with 12 bases between the two ends. CDR3 length: 15 amino acids. Germline V gives CDR1 SGHDN, CDR2 FVKESK. Here the CDR3 DNA reads TGTGCCAGCAGCCAAGAAAGTCATCCCCTCTATGGCTACACCTTC. Residues: CASSQESHPLYGYTF.

This chain connects TRBV2 to TRBJ2-3, with TRBD2 matching 8 bases. The V and J ends lost 0 bases and 10 bases, in that order; junction bases with no gene match: 9. This CDR3 has 15 residues. The V gene's germline CDR1 is SNHLY and CDR2 FYNNEI. The CDR3 DNA reads as TGTGCCAGCAGTGAAGCGGTATTCGGGGGGGCTTCGCAGTATTTT. Translation: CASSEAVFGGASQYF.

The table lists this clonotype with a few counts. This chain uses TRBV30 with TRBJ2-5; no reliable D call. V was shortened by 2 bases and J by 0 bases, with 13 bases between the two germline ends. From germline, CDR1 is GTSNPN and CDR2 SVGIG (reference sequence). This CDR3 is 15 amino acids long. CDR3 protein: CAWSSVHPYQETQYF. CDR3 bases: TGTGCCTGGAGTAGTGTACACCCGTACCAAGAGACCCAGTACTTC.

The J gene is TRBJ2-3, the V gene TRBV7-3; no clear D. The V end was cut by 6 bases, the J end by 0 bases, with 10 bases between. The germline V gene encodes CDR1 SGHTA and CDR2 FQGTGA. The CDR3 sequence is 14 residues long. CDR3 residues: CASSEVGSTDTQYF. CDR3 in DNA: TGTGCCAGCAGTGAAGTGGGTAGCACAGATACGCAGTATTTT.

In this sample, this clonotype turned up a few times. V gene TRBV30 combines with J gene TRBJ1-2, with TRBD1 as a possible D gene (5 bases). This CDR3 spans 15 amino acids. Germline V gene data show CDR1 as GTSNPN and CDR2 as SVGIG (reference sequence). V was shortened by 3 bases and J by 3 bases, with 17 bases between the two germline ends. In nucleotides, the CDR3 is TGTGCCTGGAGCGATTGGGGGTTAAGAGACTATGGCTACACCTTC. Translated: CAWSDWGLRDYGYTF.

The chain couples TRBV11-2 to TRBJ2-1; TRBD2 agrees at 10 bases. The CDR3 spans 14 residues. V lost 6 bases, J lost 8 bases, and 7 bases stayed unmatched. CDR1 SGHAT and CDR2 FQNNGV come from the germline V gene. CDR3 bases: TGTGCCAGCAGGGTAGCGGGAGGATTCGATGAGCAGTTCTTC. Translated, it gives CASRVAGGFDEQFF.

This clonotype has more than one count but fewer than ten. The chain couples TRBV6-5 to TRBJ1-2; D perhaps matches TRBD1 (5 bases). V was trimmed by 6 bases and J by 2 bases, leaving 16 bases between them. CDR3 length: 15 amino acids. CDR1 is MNHEY, CDR2 SVGAGI, per germline. For the CDR3, the DNA is TGTGCCAGCAGCCCCGGGGCAGGGCGAAACTATGGCTACACCTTC. Encoded protein: CASSPGAGRNYGYTF.

This clonotype has only a few counts. The chain couples TRBV20-1 to TRBJ2-1, with 8 bases that match TRBD1. With V trimmed by 5 bases and J by 4 bases, 10 bases remained unmatched. Germline CDR1 and CDR2: DFQATT and SNEGSKA (reference sequence). The CDR3 consists of 15 residues. The CDR3 reads CSAATGEEGYNEQFF. The CDR3 region has the DNA TGCAGTGCTGCGACAGGGGAGGAAGGGTACAATGAGCAGTTCTTC.

This chain links TRBV6-5 with TRBJ1-2, with D possibly being TRBD1 (6 bases). CDR1 is MNHEY, CDR2 SVGAGI, per germline. The CDR3 runs to 15 residues. The germline V and J ends were trimmed by 6 bases and 5 bases, with 19 bases remaining between them. CDR3 amino acids: CASRDQQGPGYGYTF. CDR3 bases: TGTGCCAGCAGGGACCAACAGGGTCCGGGGTATGGCTACACCTTC.

This sequence joins TRBV5-4 and TRBJ1-2; 9 nucleotides agree with TRBD1. The CDR3 spans 15 residues. Germline CDR1 reads SGHNT; CDR2 reads YYREEE (reference sequence). V lost 2 bases, J lost 5 bases, and 7 bases stayed unmatched. CDR3 protein: CASSLQTGGAYGYTF. The CDR3 nucleotides are TGTGCCAGCAGCTTACAAACAGGGGGCGCGTATGGCTACACCTTC.

This clonotype was seen many times. J is TRBJ2-5 and V is TRBV11-2, with D possibly TRBD1 on 6 matching bases. Germline CDR1 SGHAT, CDR2 FQNNGV. This CDR3 spans 15 amino acids. V was shortened by 1 base and J by 2 bases, with 11 bases between the two germline ends. CDR3 residues: CASSLGTDTQETQYF. The CDR3 nucleotides read TGTGCCAGCAGCTTAGGGACAGATACTCAAGAGACCCAGTACTTC.

This clonotype has more than one count but fewer than ten. The chain employs TRBV29-1 and TRBJ2-1; perhaps TRBD1 as D (6 bases). The CDR3 runs to 14 residues. In germline, CDR1 is SQVTM, CDR2 ANQGSEA. V was cut by 7 bases and J by 6 bases, with 19 bases left in between. The CDR3 reads CSAEERGQPNEQFF. CDR3 nucleotides: TGCAGCGCTGAGGAGCGTGGACAGCCCAATGAGCAGTTCTTC.

This clonotype was seen a few times. The chain recombines TRBV3-1 with TRBJ2-7; D call uncertain. This CDR3 has 15 amino acids. Deletions cut 1 base from V and 0 bases from J, with 10 bases between. Looked up from germline, CDR1 is LGHDT and CDR2 is YNNKEL (reference sequence). The CDR3 protein is CASSQGRQSSYEQYF. DNA for the CDR3: TGTGCCAGCAGCCAAGGACGTCAGAGCTCCTACGAGCAGTACTTC.

This clonotype was observed a few times. CDR3 DNA sequence: TGTGCCAGCAGCCACTACATCGGAGATGGCTACACCTTC. Its translation: CASSHYIGDGYTF. The rearrangement links TRBV6-1 to TRBJ1-2; D unclear. Trimming left V 6 bases short and J 6 bases short, with 14 bases between. The germline gives CDR1 MNHNS, CDR2 SASEGT. This CDR3 region has 13 residues.

This clonotype was seen a few times. J is TRBJ1-3 and V is TRBV5-6; 9 bases fit TRBD1. There are 15 residues in the CDR3. The germline V gene encodes CDR1 SGHDT and CDR2 YYEEEE. V lost 5 bases, J lost 0 bases, and 3 bases stayed unmatched. The CDR3 here is CASRKDRGSGNTIYF. The DNA of the CDR3 is TGTGCCAGCAGAAAGGACAGGGGCTCTGGAAACACCATATATTTT. The variable domain in full, with the rest retrieved from reference TRBV5-6 and TRBJ1-3, is DAGVTQSPTHLIKTRGQQVTLRCSPKSGHDTVSWYQQALGQGPQFIFQYYEEEERQRGNFPDRFSGHQFPNYSSELNVNALLLGDSALYLCASRKDRGSGNTIYFGEGSWLTVV.

The V gene is TRBV5-4, the J gene TRBJ2-3; D call uncertain. V was shortened by 0 bases and J by 0 bases, with 8 bases between the two germline ends. CDR1 is SGHNT and CDR2 is YYREEE in the germline V gene (reference sequence). CDR3 size: 15 residues. This CDR3 reads CASSLAVDSTDTQYF. In DNA, the CDR3 is TGTGCCAGCAGCTTGGCCGTAGACAGCACAGATACGCAGTATTTT.

This clonotype was detected once. The chain combines TRBV7-2 with TRBJ2-5; TRBD2 matches at 12 bases. CDR1 and CDR2 (germline): SGHTA, FQGNSA. The V gene end was trimmed by 4 bases and the J gene end by 5 bases; junction bases not matched to a gene: 5. This CDR3 spans 15 amino acids. The CDR3 is CASSSLAGGPETQYF. CDR3 DNA: TGTGCCAGCAGCTCCCTAGCGGGAGGGCCTGAGACCCAGTACTTC.

The V call is TRBV6-5, the J call TRBJ2-2, with D tentatively TRBD2 (5 bases). Germline-derived CDR1 and CDR2 are MNHEY and SVGAGI. V was pared by 6 bases and J by 4 bases, with 12 bases between. This CDR3 has 14 residues. In DNA, the CDR3 is TGTGCCAGCAGGCTACTAGGACTCACCGGGGAGCTGTTTTTT. Protein: CASRLLGLTGELFF.

The chain uses TRBV6-1 and TRBJ2-3, with 7 bases identical to TRBD1. Germline V CDR1 and CDR2: MNHNS, SASEGT. CDR3 size: 15 residues. With V trimmed by 4 bases and J by 3 bases, 7 bases remained unmatched. The CDR3 reads CASSGHRGGTDTQYF. CDR3 in DNA: TGTGCCAGCAGTGGGCACAGGGGCGGGACAGATACGCAGTATTTT.

This clonotype occurred a few times. The CDR3 DNA sequence: TGTGCCAGCAGTTACTCGGCGGGGTATGGCTACACCTTC. Translation gives CASSYSAGYGYTF. The J gene is TRBJ1-2, the V gene TRBV6-2 or TRBV6-3; D is ambiguous. V was cut by 0 bases and J by 5 bases, with 7 bases left in between. Germline V gene sequence: CDR1 MNHEY, CDR2 SVGEGT. The CDR3 has 13 residues.

This clonotype turned up a few times. J is TRBJ1-2 and V is TRBV12-3 or TRBV12-4, with a possible D match to TRBD1 (5 bases). The CDR3 is 14 residues long. V was pared by 6 bases and J by 4 bases, with 15 bases between. In nucleotides, the CDR3 is TGTGCCAGCAGCCCGGGGGGAATTGGCTATGGCTACACCTTC. Translated, it gives CASSPGGIGYGYTF.